This T cell receptor beta chain came from a study of post-analysis software for immune sequencing data. In the study overall: Included courses were relapsing-remitting and secondary progressive multiple sclerosis; progressive-relapsing multiple sclerosis was also included.

Turning to this clonotype: Its target is not known.

Presence of unique molecular identifiers characterized the TCR beta cDNA libraries. Approximately 550,000 cDNA molecules came from about 1 to 10 million T cells. TCRdb re-called the PCR reads through MiXCR, storing one row per CDR3 protein. The sample shows 800,000 to 950,000 distinct CDR3 sequences, approximately 50% of them seen only once. Germline CDR1 is SGHTA and CDR2 is FQGNSA. The V end was cut by 5 bases, the J end by 1 base, with 8 bases between. This CDR3 is built from 13 residues. Notes on the study in general: Controls showed significantly higher normalized Chao1 diversity than did multiple sclerosis patients. F-measure co-clustering was strong for batch-matched samples. About 5 TRBV segments were more frequent in patients than controls; TRBV5-6, TRBV5-1 and TRBV20-1 belonged to this group.

The TCR was taken from a girl between 5 and 17 years old with multiple sclerosis. This chain joins TRBV7-2 and TRBJ1-1; no clear D gene. Sequenced material: blood. The CDR3 reads CASSHQWNTEAFF. The CDR3 nucleotides read TGTGCCAGCAGCCATCAGTGGAACACTGAAGCTTTCTTT.